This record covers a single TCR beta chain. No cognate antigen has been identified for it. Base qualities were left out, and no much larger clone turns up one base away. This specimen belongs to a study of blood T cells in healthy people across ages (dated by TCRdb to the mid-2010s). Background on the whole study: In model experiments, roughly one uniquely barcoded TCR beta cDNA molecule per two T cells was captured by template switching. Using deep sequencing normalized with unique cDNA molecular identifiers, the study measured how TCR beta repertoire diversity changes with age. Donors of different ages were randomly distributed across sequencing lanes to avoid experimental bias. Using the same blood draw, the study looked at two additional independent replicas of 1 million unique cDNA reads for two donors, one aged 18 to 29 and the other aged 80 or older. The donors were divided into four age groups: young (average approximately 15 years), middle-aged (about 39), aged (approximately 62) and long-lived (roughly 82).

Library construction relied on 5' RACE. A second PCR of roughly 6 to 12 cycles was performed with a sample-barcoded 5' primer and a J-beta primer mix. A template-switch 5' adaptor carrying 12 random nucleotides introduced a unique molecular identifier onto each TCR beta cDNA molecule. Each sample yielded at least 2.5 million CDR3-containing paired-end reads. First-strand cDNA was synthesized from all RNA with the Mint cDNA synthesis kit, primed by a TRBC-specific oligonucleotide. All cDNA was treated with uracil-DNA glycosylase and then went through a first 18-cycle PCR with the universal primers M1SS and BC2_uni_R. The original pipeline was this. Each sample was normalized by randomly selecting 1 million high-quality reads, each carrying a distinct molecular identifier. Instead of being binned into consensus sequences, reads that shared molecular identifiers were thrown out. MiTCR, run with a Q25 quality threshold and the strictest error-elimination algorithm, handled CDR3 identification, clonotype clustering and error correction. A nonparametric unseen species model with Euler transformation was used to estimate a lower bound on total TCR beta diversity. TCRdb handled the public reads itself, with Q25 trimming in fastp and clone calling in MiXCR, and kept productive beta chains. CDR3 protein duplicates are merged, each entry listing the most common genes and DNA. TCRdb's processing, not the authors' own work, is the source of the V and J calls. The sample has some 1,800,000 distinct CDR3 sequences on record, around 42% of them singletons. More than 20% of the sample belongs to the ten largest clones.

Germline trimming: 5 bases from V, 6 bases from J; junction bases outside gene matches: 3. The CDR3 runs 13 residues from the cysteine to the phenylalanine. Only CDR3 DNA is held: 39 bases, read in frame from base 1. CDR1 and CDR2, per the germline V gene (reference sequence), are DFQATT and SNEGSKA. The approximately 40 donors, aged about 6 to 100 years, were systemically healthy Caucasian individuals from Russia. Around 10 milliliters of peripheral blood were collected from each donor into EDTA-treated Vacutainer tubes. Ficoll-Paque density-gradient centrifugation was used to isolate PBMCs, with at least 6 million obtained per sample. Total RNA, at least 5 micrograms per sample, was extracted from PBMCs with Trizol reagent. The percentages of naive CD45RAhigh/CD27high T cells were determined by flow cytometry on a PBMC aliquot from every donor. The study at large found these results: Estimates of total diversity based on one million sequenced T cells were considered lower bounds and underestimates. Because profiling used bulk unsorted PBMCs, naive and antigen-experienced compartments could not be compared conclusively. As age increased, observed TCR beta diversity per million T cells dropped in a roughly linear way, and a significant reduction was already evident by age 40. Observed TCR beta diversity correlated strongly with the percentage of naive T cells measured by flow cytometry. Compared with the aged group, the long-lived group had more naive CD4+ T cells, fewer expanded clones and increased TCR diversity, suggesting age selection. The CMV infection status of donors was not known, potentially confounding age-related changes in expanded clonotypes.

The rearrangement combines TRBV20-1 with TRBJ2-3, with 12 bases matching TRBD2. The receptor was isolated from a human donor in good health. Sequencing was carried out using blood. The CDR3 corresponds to CSAYGLAGDTQYF. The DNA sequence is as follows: TGCAGTGCTTACGGACTAGCGGGGGATACGCAGTATTTT.